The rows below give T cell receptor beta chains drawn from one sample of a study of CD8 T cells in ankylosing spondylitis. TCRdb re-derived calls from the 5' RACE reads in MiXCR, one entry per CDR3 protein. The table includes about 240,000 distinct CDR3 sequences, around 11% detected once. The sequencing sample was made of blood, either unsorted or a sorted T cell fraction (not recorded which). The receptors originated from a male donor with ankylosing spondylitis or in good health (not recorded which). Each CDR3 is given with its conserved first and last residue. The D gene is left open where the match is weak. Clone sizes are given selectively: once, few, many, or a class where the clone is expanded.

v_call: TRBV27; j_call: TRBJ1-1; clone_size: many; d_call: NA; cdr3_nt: TGTGCCAGCAGTTTATCTGGGGCAGGTGGAGTGGCTTTCTTT; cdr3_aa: CASSLSGAGGVAFF
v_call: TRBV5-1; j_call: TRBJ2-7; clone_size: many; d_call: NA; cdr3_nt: TGCGCCAGCAGCTTGATTGGGAACTACGAGCAGTACTTC; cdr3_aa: CASSLIGNYEQYF
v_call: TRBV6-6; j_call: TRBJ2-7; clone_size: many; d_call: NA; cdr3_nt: TGTGCCAGCAGCACTTCGACAGGACCGATCTACGAGCAGTACTTC; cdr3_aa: CASSTSTGPIYEQYF
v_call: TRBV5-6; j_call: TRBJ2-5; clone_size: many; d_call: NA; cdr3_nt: TGTGCCAGCAGCTTGTTGGGGGCGCAAGAGACCCAGTACTTC; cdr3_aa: CASSLLGAQETQYF
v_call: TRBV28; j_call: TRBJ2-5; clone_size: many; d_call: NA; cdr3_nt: TGTGCCAGCAGCGCCCGGGCGGTTCTCCAAGAGACCCAGTACTTC; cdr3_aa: CASSARAVLQETQYF
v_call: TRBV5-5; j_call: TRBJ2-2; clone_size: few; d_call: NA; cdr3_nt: TGTGCCAGCAGGTCGTGGGGCGGGGAGCTGTTTTTT; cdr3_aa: CASRSWGGELFF
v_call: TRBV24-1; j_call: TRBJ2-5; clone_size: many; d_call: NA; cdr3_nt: TGTGCCACCAGTGAGGGGGCGAAGGAGACCCAGTACTTC; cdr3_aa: CATSEGAKETQYF
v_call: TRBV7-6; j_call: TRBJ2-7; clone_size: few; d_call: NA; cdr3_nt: TGTGCCAGCAGCCAAGGGGCCTCCTACGAGCAGTACTTC; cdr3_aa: CASSQGASYEQYF
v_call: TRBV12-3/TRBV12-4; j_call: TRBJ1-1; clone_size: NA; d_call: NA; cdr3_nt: TGTGCCAGCAGTTTTGGGGTAGCAGGGAACACTGAAGCTTTCTTT; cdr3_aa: CASSFGVAGNTEAFF
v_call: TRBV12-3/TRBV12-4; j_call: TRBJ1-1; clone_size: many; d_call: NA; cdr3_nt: TGTGCCAGCAGTTTCGGGCGCTCGAACACTGAAGCTTTCTTT; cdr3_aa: CASSFGRSNTEAFF
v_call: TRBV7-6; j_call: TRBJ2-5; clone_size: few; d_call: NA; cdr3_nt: TGTGCCAGCAGCTTCCCCTCGGAAGAGACCCAGTACTTC; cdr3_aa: CASSFPSEETQYF
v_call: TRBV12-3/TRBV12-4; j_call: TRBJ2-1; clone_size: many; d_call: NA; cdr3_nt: TGTGCCAGCAGTTTAGAGTCGGGTGGGGGGACCTACAATGAGCAGTTCTTC; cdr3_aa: CASSLESGGGTYNEQFF
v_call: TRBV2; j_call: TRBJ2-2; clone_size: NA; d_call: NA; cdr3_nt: TGTGCCAGCAGTGATTTCGGGGAGCTGTTTTTT; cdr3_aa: CASSDFGELFF
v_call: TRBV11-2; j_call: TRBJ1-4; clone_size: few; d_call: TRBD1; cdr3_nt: TGTGCCAGCAGCTACCGACTATGGGGGACAGAGCATGAAAAACTGTTTTTT; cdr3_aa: CASSYRLWGTEHEKLFF
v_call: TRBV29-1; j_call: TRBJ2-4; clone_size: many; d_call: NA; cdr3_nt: TGCAGCGTTGAGGAGGGAAACATTCAGTACTTC; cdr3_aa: CSVEEGNIQYF
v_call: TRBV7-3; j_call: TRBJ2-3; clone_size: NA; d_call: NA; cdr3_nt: TGTGCCAGCAGCTTATCCCATGGAGATACGCAGTATTTT; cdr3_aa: CASSLSHGDTQYF
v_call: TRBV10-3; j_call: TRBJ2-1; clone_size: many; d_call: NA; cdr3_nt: TGTGCCATCAGTGAGTCAAGAGCGGGTGAGCAGTTCTTC; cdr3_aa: CAISESRAGEQFF
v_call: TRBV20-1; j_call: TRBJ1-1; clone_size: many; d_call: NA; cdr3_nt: TGCAGTGCTAAAGGAAGACGGGCGAACACTGAAGCTTTCTTT; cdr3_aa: CSAKGRRANTEAFF
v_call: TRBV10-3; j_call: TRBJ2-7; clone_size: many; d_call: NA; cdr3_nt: TGTGCCATCAGTGATTTGGACGAGCAGTACTTC; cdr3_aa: CAISDLDEQYF
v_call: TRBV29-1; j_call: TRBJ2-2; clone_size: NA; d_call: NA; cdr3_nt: TGCAGCGTTGTGGCAGCCGCGAGCACCGGGGAGCTGTTTTTT; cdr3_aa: CSVVAAASTGELFF
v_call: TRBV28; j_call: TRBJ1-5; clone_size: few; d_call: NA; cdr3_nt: TGTGCCAGCGGATCTTGGTGGGGGTCTTCTAGCAATCAGCCCCAGCATTTT; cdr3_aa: CASGSWWGSSSNQPQHF
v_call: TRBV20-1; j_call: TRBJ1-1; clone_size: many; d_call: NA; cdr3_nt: TGCAGTGCTAGGGGGGAATCTCAGGGCGCGGTACCTGAAGCTTTCTTT; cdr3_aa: CSARGESQGAVPEAFF
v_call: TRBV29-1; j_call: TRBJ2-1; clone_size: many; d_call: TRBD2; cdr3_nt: TGCAGCGTTGAGGGGGGGACTAGCGGGAGACTAACCTACAATGAGCAGTTCTTC; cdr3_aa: CSVEGGTSGRLTYNEQFF
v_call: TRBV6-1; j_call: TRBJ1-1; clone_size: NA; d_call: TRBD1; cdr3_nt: TGTGCCACAACGCAGGGGGAGGTCACTGAAGCTTTCTTT; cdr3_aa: CATTQGEVTEAFF
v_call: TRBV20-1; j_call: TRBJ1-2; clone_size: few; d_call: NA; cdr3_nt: TGCAGTGCCGAAGACCAGGGAATAGGCCATGGCTACACCTTC; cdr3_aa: CSAEDQGIGHGYTF
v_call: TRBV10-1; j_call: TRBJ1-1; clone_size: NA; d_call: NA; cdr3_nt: TGCGCCAGCAGTGAGAGGACGGTGAACACTGAAGCTTTCTTT; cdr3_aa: CASSERTVNTEAFF
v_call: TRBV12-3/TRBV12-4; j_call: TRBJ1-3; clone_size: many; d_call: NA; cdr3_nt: TGTGCCAGCACTTCGACCGGGGGAGGAAACACCATATATTTT; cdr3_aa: CASTSTGGGNTIYF
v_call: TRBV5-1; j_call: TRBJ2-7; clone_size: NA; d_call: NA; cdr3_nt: TGCGCCAGCAGCTTGAGGCCGGGACAAAGCTCCTACGAGCAGTACTTC; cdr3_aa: CASSLRPGQSSYEQYF
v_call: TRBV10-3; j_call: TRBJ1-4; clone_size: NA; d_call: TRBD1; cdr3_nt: TGTGCCATTTCGACAGGGAATAATGAAAAACTGTTTTTT; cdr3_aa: CAISTGNNEKLFF
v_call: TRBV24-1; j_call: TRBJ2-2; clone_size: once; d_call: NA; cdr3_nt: TGTGCCACCAGTGCCGTAGATCCGGACACCGGGGAGCTGTTTTTT; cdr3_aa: CATSAVDPDTGELFF
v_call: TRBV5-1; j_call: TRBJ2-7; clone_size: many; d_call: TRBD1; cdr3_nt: TGCGCCAGCAGCACAGGGACAGGGGGCAACGAGCAGTACTTC; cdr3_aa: CASSTGTGGNEQYF
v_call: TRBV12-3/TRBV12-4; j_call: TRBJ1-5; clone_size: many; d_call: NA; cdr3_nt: TGTGCCAGCAAGGTTAGCAATCAGCCCCAGCATTTT; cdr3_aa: CASKVSNQPQHF
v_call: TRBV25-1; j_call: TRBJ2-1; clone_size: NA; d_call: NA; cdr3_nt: TGTGCCAGCAACAATGGCCCTTTGAATGAGCAGTTCTTC; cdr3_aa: CASNNGPLNEQFF
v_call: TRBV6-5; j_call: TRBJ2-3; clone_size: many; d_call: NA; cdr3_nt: TGTGCCAGCAGTTTCCTTCGGGCAGATACGCAGTATTTT; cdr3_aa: CASSFLRADTQYF
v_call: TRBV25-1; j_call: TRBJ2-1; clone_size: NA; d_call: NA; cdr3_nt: TGTGCCAGCAGTCTCCTGAGGCCGGCCGATACCTACAATGAGCAGTTCTTC; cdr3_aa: CASSLLRPADTYNEQFF
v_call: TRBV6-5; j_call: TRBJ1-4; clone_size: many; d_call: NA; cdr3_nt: TGTGCCAGCAGTTCTACAGGGACCCGTGGTGAAAAACTGTTTTTT; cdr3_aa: CASSSTGTRGEKLFF
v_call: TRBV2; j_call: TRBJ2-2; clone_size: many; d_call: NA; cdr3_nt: TGTGCCAGCAGTGATACAGAGGGTGGGGAGCTGTTTTTT; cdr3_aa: CASSDTEGGELFF
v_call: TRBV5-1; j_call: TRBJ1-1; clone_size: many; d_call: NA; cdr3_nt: TGCGCCAGCAGCTTGTTGGGTGAGAACACTGAAGCTTTCTTT; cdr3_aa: CASSLLGENTEAFF
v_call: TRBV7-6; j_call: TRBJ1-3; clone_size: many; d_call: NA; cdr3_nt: TGTGCCAGCAGCCTAAGTTCCGGGGGTTCTGGAAACACCATATATTTT; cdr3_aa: CASSLSSGGSGNTIYF
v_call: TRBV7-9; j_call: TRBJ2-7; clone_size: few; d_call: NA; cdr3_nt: TGTGCCAGCAGCCCACGGACAGATGGGCTGGAGCAGTACTTC; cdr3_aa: CASSPRTDGLEQYF
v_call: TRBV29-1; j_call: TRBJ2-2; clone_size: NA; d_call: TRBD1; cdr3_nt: TGCAGCGTCCTGGGACAGGGGGCAGCCGGGGAGCTGTTTTTT; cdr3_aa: CSVLGQGAAGELFF
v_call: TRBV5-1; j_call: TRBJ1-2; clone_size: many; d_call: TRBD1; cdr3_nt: TGCGCCAGCAGCTTGTGGACAGGGGGATCCTATGGCTACACCTTC; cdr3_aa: CASSLWTGGSYGYTF